What follows are 15 T cell receptor beta chains derived from one specimen sequenced in a study of Ad26.COV2.S vaccination and SARS-CoV-2 variants. Treatment described: over 15 received Ad26.COV2.S at low or high dose, single or two shots; 5 received placebo; per-sample allocation not given. All samples were drawn on day 63, counting from the first vaccine or placebo injection. Sequencing used immunoSEQ multiplex PCR; TCRdb keeps in-frame clones, though not all of them. Of some 450,000 clones in the sample, around 91% were seen once. The material was peripheral blood, obtained in a trial of Ad26.COV2.S vaccine versus placebo. The receptors here all came from a person between 18 and 65 years old who received the Ad26.COV2.S COVID-19 vaccine or a placebo.

The chain recombines TRBV7-2 with TRBJ2-5; TRBD2 matches at 11 bases. V trimming: 5 bases; J trimming: 2 bases; junction bases outside the gene matches: 1. The CDR3 totals 14 residues. Germline assignment: CDR1 SGHTA and CDR2 FQGNSA. CDR3 DNA: TGTGCCAGCAGCCGGACTAGCGGGCAAGAGACCCAGTACTTC. Its protein is CASSRTSGQETQYF.

The rearrangement uses TRBV15 and TRBJ2-1; no definite D call. The CDR3 consists of 16 residues. The V gene's germline CDR1 is LNHNV and CDR2 YYDKDF (reference sequence). The V and J ends lost 2 bases and 4 bases respectively, with 15 bases between them. CDR3 DNA: TGTGCCACCAGCAGAAGGACCACTCTCCCTTACAATGAGCAGTTCTTC. Amino acid sequence: CATSRRTTLPYNEQFF.

The J gene is TRBJ2-1, the V gene TRBV9; a weak D match, TRBD2 (6 bases). The CDR3 is 12 amino acids. CDR1 SGDLS and CDR2 YYNGEE come from the germline V gene. Deletions cut 4 bases from V and 9 bases from J, with 11 bases between. DNA of the CDR3: TGTGCCAGCAGCCGCCCCGGGGGTGAGCAGTTCTTC. Translated: CASSRPGGEQFF.

The chain links TRBV6-1 to TRBJ2-3; 10 nucleotides agree with TRBD2. The CDR3 runs 15 residues. The V segment lost 6 bases and the J segment 7 bases; nucleotides outside the gene matches: 10. Germline V gene data show CDR1 as MNHNS and CDR2 as SASEGT. This CDR3 is CASRPRNSGGNTQYF. CDR3 DNA: TGTGCCAGCAGACCCCGGAATAGCGGGGGGAATACGCAGTATTTT.

V usage is TRBV18 and J usage is TRBJ2-3; 7 bases line up with TRBD2. Trimming at V came to 3 bases and at J to 0 bases, leaving 9 bases not matched to a gene. The germline gives CDR1 KGHSH, CDR2 LQKENI. The CDR3 is made up of 17 amino acids. The CDR3 loop is CASSPIGLAESTDTQYF. CDR3 DNA: TGTGCCAGCTCACCCATCGGTCTAGCGGAGAGCACAGATACGCAGTATTTT.

Only one count was recorded for this clone. The J gene is TRBJ2-3, the V gene TRBV27; D uncertain. CDR1 is MNHEY and CDR2 is SMNVEV in the germline V gene (reference sequence). V lost 5 bases and J lost 4, with 10 bases in between. The CDR3 spans 13 residues. The CDR3, as DNA: TGTGCCAGCAGTCCGCGGACCCCAGATACGCAGTATTTT. This sequence encodes CASSPRTPDTQYF.

This chain connects TRBV9 to TRBJ2-1; D is perhaps TRBD1 (6 bases). Germline-derived CDR1 and CDR2 are SGDLS and YYNGEE. V was clipped by 3 bases and J by 10 bases, with 11 bases between them. This CDR3 has 12 residues. CDR3 DNA sequence: TGTGCCAGCAGCGGAACTAGGGGGGAGCAGTTCTTC. Translating it yields CASSGTRGEQFF.

This chain links TRBV18 with TRBJ2-1; possibly TRBD2 for D (6 bases). This CDR3 has 17 residues. V lost 4 bases and J 0 bases, leaving 16 bases between the germline ends. Per germline, CDR1 KGHSH and CDR2 LQKENI. CDR3 sequence: CASSLRGEPSSYNEQFF. The CDR3, as DNA: TGTGCCAGCTCACTTCGCGGGGAACCTAGCTCCTACAATGAGCAGTTCTTC. Combining the CDR3 with reference TRBV18 and TRBJ2-1 gives the whole variable domain NAGVMQNPRHLVRRRGQEARLRCSPMKGHSHVYWYRQLPEEGLKFMVYLQKENIIDESGMPKERFSAEFPKEGPSILRIQQVVRGDSAAYFCASSLRGEPSSYNEQFFGPGTRLTVL.

The chain joins TRBV18 to TRBJ2-7; D remains ambiguous. The V end lost 0 bases, the J end lost 0 bases, and 3 bases lay between the germline ends. The CDR3 has 13 residues. Germline values: CDR1 KGHSH, CDR2 LQKENI. The CDR3 protein is CASSPPNSYEQYF. The CDR3 bases are TGTGCCAGCTCACCACCGAACTCCTACGAGCAGTACTTC.

The CDR3 bases are TGTGCCAGCAGCAAACGGAGGGATGAGAAAGGCACTGAAGCTTTCTTT. It is translated as CASSKRRDEKGTEAFF. The J gene is TRBJ1-1, the V gene TRBV21-1. TRBV21-1 is a documented pseudogene. The CDR3 consists of 16 residues.

The chain uses TRBV29-1 and TRBJ2-5; 8 bases map to TRBD1. Trimming at V came to 5 bases and at J to 2 bases, leaving 4 bases not matched to a gene. This CDR3 has 13 amino acids. CDR1 and CDR2 from the germline V gene are SQVTM and ANQGSEA. CDR3 protein: CSVSQGAQETQYF. In DNA form, the CDR3 reads TGCAGCGTTTCCCAGGGGGCGCAAGAGACCCAGTACTTC.

This sequence joins TRBV2 and TRBJ1-4; TRBD1 might be the D (5 bases). CDR1 is SNHLY, CDR2 FYNNEI, per germline. Between the trimmed V and J ends, which lost 7 bases and 5 bases, there was a span of 11 bases. The CDR3 extends over 13 amino acids. In DNA, the CDR3 is TGTGCCAGCAAAGGCAGGGAGAATGAAAAACTGTTTTTT. Translation: CASKGRENEKLFF. The full variable domain, its missing parts supplied by reference TRBV2 and TRBJ1-4, is EPEVTQTPSHQVTQMGQEVILRCVPISNHLYFYWYRQILGQKVEFLVSFYNNEISEKSEIFDDQFSVERPDGSNFTLKIRSTKLEDSAMYFCASKGRENEKLFFGSGTQLSVL.

This clone was seen a single time. This chain links TRBV7-9 with TRBJ2-3, with a weak D call TRBD1 (6 bases). The germline gives CDR1 SEHNR, CDR2 FQNEAQ (reference sequence). Trimming took 4 bases from V and 4 from J, leaving 18 bases between them. The CDR3 sequence is 16 residues long. The CDR3 DNA sequence: TGTGCCAGCAGCTACCCCGGTGGGGGCGGGCCAGATACGCAGTATTTT. This gives the protein CASSYPGGGGPDTQYF.

V and J are TRBV10-2 and TRBJ2-1, with TRBD1 identical over 12 bases. V was pared by 7 bases and J by 9 bases, with 7 bases of the junction left unmatched. The CDR3 length is 14 residues. The germline CDR1 and CDR2 sequences are WSHSY and SAAADI. The CDR3 DNA sequence: TGCGCCAGCATGACGGGACAGGGGGCTTTTGAGCAGTTCTTC. Protein product: CASMTGQGAFEQFF.

The table lists this clone with a few counts. CDR3 coding DNA: TGTGCCAGCAGCCTTGGGGGACTAGACAGGGGAAGCAGTGAGCAGTTCTTC. Its translation: CASSLGGLDRGSSEQFF. This chain connects TRBV4-2 to TRBJ2-1; either TRBD1 or TRBD2 may fit D (8 bases each). V was pared by 4 bases and J by 9 bases, with 25 bases between. The CDR3 totals 17 residues. Germline values: CDR1 LGHNA, CDR2 YNFKEQ.